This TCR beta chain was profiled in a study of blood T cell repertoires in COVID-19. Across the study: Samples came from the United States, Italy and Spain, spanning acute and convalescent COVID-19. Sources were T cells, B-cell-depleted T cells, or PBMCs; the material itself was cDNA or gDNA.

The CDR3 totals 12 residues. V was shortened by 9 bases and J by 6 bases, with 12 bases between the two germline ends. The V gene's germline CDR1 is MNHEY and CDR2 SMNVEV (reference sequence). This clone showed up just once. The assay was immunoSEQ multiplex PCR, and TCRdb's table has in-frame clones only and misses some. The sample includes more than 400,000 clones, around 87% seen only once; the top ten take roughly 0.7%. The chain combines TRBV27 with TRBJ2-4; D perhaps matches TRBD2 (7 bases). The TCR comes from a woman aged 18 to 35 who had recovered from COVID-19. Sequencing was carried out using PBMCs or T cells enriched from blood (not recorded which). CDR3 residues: CASKGGVNIQYF. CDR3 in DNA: TGTGCCAGTAAGGGGGGGGTAAACATTCAGTACTTC.